Each of the 15 T cell receptor beta chains below was sequenced from the same sample in a study of cytomegalovirus exposure and HLA in healthy donors. With 60 Vbeta and 13 Jbeta primers, the PCR was carried out. Data came from immunoSEQ multiplex PCR; TCRdb stores just in-frame clones and leaves some out. The repertoire holds about 120,000 clones, with roughly 80% as singletons. The specimen was PBMCs. The receptors were sampled from a young man in good health and CMV-seropositive.

The chain links TRBV6-6 to TRBJ1-2, with D possibly matching TRBD1 (5 bases). Trimming left V 8 bases short and J 1 base short, with 8 bases between. The germline gives CDR1 MNHNY, CDR2 SVGAGI (reference sequence). The CDR3 covers 12 residues. The DNA of the CDR3 is TGTGCCAGCCAGGACATTAACTATGGCTACACCTTC. Its protein is CASQDINYGYTF.

This clone was counted only a few times. The rearrangement uses TRBV6-5 and TRBJ1-4; perhaps TRBD1 as D (5 bases). Germline assignment: CDR1 MNHEY and CDR2 SVGAGI. The CDR3 has 15 residues. Trimming cost V 0 bases and J 8 bases, with 13 bases left between them. CDR3 nucleotides: TGTGCCAGCAGTTACTCGTCGCAGGGCCAGGAAAAACTGTTTTTT. Its translation: CASSYSSQGQEKLFF.

The rearrangement uses TRBV4-1 and TRBJ2-5, with D tentatively TRBD2 (5 bases). The closer fit of TRBJ2-7 to the DNA end suggests the J call may be wrong. The CDR3 is 11 residues long. Germline-derived CDR1 and CDR2 are MGHRA and YSYEKL. CDR3: CASADGGEQYF. The CDR3 DNA sequence: TGCGCCAGCGCTGACGGAGGCGAGCAGTACTTC.

This clone was detected only once. The gene calls are TRBV30 and TRBJ1-1; no reliable D call. The CDR3 consists of 15 residues. From germline, CDR1 is GTSNPN and CDR2 SVGIG (reference sequence). V shed 3 bases and J shed 5 bases, with 19 bases lying between them. In nucleotides, the CDR3 is TGTGCCTGGAGCCTTTACAGTTGGGTTAGGACTGAAGCTTTCTTT. Amino acid sequence: CAWSLYSWVRTEAFF.

This clone has only one observation. V and J are TRBV6-5 and TRBJ2-7, with D possibly TRBD1 on 5 matching bases. The V gene lost 8 bases and the J gene lost 4 bases, with 15 bases spanning the gap. Germline-derived CDR1 and CDR2 are MNHEY and SVGAGI. The CDR3 loop spans 13 amino acids. The CDR3 region has the DNA TGTGCCAGCCAGGATTCAGGGTTTTACGAGCAGTACTTC. Its protein product is CASQDSGFYEQYF.

This sequence joins TRBV29-1 and TRBJ2-2; 10 bases are shared with TRBD1. The V gene's germline CDR1 is SQVTM and CDR2 ANQGSEA. Trimming at V came to 4 bases and at J to 5 bases, leaving 10 bases not matched to a gene. The CDR3 spans 16 residues. CDR3 amino acids: CSVGLRTGGLTGELFF. DNA for the CDR3: TGCAGCGTTGGACTCAGGACAGGGGGTCTGACCGGGGAGCTGTTTTTT.

This rearrangement joins TRBV29-1 to TRBJ2-5; no reliable D call. The germline V gene has CDR1 SQVTM and CDR2 ANQGSEA. This CDR3 has 14 amino acids. Trimming left V 1 base short and J 5 bases short, with 14 bases between. The CDR3: CSVEGIGGQETQYF. In DNA form, the CDR3 reads TGCAGCGTTGAAGGGATTGGCGGTCAGGAGACCCAGTACTTC.

The V call is TRBV27, the J call TRBJ1-6; 7 bases align to TRBD1. This CDR3 is built from 14 residues. Per the germline V gene, CDR1 is MNHEY and CDR2 is SMNVEV (reference sequence). J lost 4 bases, V lost 5 bases, and 2 bases had no gene match. The CDR3 protein is CASSPGQYNSPLHF. The CDR3 DNA follows: TGTGCCAGCAGTCCGGGACAGTATAATTCACCCCTCCACTTT.

This chain uses TRBV18 with TRBJ1-2; D is unresolved. CDR3 size: 14 residues. Trimming stripped 1 base from V and 2 bases from J, with 8 bases between. Germline V gives CDR1 KGHSH, CDR2 LQKENI. DNA for the CDR3: TGTGCCAGCTCACCACGACGAGGGAACTATGGCTACACCTTC. It translates to CASSPRRGNYGYTF.

This chain connects TRBV19 to TRBJ2-7, with D perhaps matching TRBD1 (5 bases). The CDR3 extends over 14 amino acids. The ends were cut back, 2 bases at V and 0 bases at J, with 8 bases in the middle. CDR1 and CDR2 (germline): LNHDA, SQIVND (reference sequence). As DNA, the CDR3 is TGTGCCAGTAGTATAAGGGGCTTCTCCTACGAGCAGTACTTC. Translating it yields CASSIRGFSYEQYF.

V gene TRBV18 combines with J gene TRBJ1-3; D is undetermined. V was clipped by 8 bases and J by 2 bases, with 19 bases between them. Germline V gene sequence: CDR1 KGHSH, CDR2 LQKENI. The CDR3 is 16 residues long. The CDR3 protein is CASTNRPQDTGNTIYF. The CDR3 nucleotides are TGTGCCAGCACCAACCGACCCCAGGATACTGGAAACACCATATATTTT.

The rearrangement joins TRBV19 to TRBJ1-6; 7 nucleotides align to TRBD1. The germline V gene has CDR1 LNHDA and CDR2 SQIVND (reference sequence). This CDR3 comprises 14 residues. V lost 6 bases to trimming and J lost 9 bases; unmatched junction nucleotides: 8. This chain's CDR3 is CASRTGSAISPLHF. In DNA form, the CDR3 reads TGTGCCAGTAGGACAGGGTCAGCGATTTCACCCCTCCACTTT.

The chain has TRBV27 and TRBJ2-7, with TRBD1 matching over 7 bases. There are 15 residues in the CDR3. CDR1 MNHEY and CDR2 SMNVEV come from the germline V gene (reference sequence). V lost 6 bases and J lost 2; bases outside the gene matches: 10. CDR3 DNA: TGTGCCAGCAGATCCAAGGGGGACAGACCCTACGAGCAGTACTTC. It encodes CASRSKGDRPYEQYF.

The V gene is TRBV6-6, the J gene TRBJ2-5; a weak D match, TRBD1 (5 bases). The CDR3 contains 13 residues. Germline-derived CDR1 and CDR2 are MNHNY and SVGAGI (reference sequence). V was shortened by 7 bases and J by 1 base, with 10 bases between the two germline ends. The CDR3 sequence: CASISDIQETQYF. The CDR3 bases are TGTGCCAGCATCTCGGACATCCAAGAGACCCAGTACTTC.

Remarks on this clone: Other DNA sequences from this sample encode an identical CDR3 as well. The chain carries TRBV5-1 and TRBJ1-4; no reliable D call. This CDR3 is 15 amino acids long. Trimming shortened V by 1 base and J by 0 bases, and 7 bases separated the two germline ends. From germline, CDR1 is SGHRS and CDR2 YFSETQ. The CDR3 bases are TGCGCCAGCAGCTTGTCGAGTGCAACTAATGAAAAACTGTTTTTT. Protein: CASSLSSATNEKLFF.